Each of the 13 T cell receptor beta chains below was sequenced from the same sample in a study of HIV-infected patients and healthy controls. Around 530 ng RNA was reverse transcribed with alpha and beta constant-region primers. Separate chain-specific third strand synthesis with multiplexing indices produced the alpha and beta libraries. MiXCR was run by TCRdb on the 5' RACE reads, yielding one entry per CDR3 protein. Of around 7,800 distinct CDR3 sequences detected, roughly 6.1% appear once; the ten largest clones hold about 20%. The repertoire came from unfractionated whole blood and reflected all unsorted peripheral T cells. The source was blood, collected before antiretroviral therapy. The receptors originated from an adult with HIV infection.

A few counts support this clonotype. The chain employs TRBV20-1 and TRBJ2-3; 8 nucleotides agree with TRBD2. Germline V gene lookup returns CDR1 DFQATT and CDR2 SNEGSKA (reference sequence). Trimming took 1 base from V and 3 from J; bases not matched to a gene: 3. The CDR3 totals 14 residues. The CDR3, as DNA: TGCAGTGCTAGAGGCGGGGGGCAGACAGATACGCAGTATTTT. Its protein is CSARGGGQTDTQYF.

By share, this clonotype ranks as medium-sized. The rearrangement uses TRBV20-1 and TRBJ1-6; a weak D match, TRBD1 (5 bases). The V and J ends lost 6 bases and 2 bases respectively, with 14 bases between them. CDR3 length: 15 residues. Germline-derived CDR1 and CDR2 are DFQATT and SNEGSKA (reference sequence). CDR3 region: CSATGRVPYNSPLHF. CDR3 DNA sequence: TGCAGTGCCACGGGCAGGGTACCCTATAATTCACCCCTCCACTTT.

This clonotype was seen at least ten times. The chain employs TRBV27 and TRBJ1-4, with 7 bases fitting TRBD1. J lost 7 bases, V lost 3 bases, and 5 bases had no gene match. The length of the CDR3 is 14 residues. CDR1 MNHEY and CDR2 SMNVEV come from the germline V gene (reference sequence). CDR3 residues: CASSLAGGFEKLFF. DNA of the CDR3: TGTGCCAGCAGTTTGGCAGGGGGTTTTGAAAAACTGTTTTTT.

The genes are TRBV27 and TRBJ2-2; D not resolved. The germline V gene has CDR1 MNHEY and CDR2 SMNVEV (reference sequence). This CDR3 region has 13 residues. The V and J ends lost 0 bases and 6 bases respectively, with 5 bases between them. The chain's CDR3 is CASSLSDAGELFF. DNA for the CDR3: TGTGCCAGCAGTTTATCCGACGCCGGGGAGCTGTTTTTT.

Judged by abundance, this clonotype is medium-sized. The DNA of the CDR3 is TGCAGTGCGCACGGACAGGGAATCTCACCCCTCCACTTT. This translates into CSAHGQGISPLHF. The chain links TRBV20-1 to TRBJ1-6; 8 bases align to TRBD1. Germline V CDR1 and CDR2: DFQATT, SNEGSKA (reference sequence). Trimming removed 6 bases from V and 10 bases from J; junction bases left unmatched: 8. The CDR3 length is 13 residues.

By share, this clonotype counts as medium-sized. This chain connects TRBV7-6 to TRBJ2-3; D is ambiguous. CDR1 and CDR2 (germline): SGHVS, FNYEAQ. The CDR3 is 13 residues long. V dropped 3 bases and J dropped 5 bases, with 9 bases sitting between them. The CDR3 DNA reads TGTGCCAGCAGCTTTAGGATTGAAGATACGCAGTATTTT. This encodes CASSFRIEDTQYF.

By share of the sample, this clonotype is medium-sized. The CDR3 bases are TGTGCCAGCAGCTTATTGTGGAGCACAGATACGCAGTATTTT. As protein: CASSLLWSTDTQYF. The rearrangement uses TRBV7-9 and TRBJ2-3; the D is unclear. V lost 2 bases, J lost 0 bases, and 6 bases lay in between. The germline CDR1 and CDR2 sequences are SEHNR and FQNEAQ (reference sequence). CDR3 size: 14 residues.

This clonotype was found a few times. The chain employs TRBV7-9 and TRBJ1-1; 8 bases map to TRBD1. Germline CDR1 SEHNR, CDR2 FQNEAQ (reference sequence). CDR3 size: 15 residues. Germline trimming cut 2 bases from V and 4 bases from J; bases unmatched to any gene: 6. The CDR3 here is CASSLSGQGSTEAFF. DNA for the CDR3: TGTGCCAGCAGCTTATCCGGACAGGGATCCACTGAAGCTTTCTTT.

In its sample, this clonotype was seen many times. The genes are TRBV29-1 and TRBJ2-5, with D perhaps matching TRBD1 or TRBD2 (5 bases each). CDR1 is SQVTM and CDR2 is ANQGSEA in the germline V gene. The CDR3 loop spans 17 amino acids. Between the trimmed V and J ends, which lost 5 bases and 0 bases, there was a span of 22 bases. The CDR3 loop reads CSVHEGPFTSYQETQYF. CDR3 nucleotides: TGCAGCGTTCACGAGGGGCCCTTCACCTCGTACCAAGAGACCCAGTACTTC.

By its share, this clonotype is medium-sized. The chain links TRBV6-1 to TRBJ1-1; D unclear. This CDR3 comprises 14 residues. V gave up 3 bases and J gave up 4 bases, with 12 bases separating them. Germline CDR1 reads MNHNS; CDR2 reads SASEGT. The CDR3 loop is CASSDYSRTTEAFF. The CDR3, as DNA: TGTGCCAGCAGTGATTATAGTAGGACCACTGAAGCTTTCTTT.

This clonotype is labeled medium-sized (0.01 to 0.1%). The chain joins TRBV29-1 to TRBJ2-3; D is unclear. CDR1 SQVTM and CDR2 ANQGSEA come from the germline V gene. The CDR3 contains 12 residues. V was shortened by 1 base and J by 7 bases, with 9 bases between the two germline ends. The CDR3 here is CSVEVGVNTQYF. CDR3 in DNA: TGCAGCGTTGAAGTAGGCGTAAATACGCAGTATTTT.

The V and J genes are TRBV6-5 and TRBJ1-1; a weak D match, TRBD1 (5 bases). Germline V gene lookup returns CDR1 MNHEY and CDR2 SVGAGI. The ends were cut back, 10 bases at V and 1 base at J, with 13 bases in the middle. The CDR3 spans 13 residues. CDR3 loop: CATTGRGNTEAFF. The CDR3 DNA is TGTGCCACTACGGGGCGGGGGAACACTGAAGCTTTCTTT.

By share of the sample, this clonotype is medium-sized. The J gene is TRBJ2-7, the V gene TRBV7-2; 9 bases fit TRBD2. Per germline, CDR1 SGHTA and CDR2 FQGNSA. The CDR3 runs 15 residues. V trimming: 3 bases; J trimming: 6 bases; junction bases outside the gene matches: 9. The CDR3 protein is CASSFGGGAFSEQYF. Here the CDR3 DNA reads TGTGCCAGCAGCTTCGGCGGGGGGGCCTTTTCCGAGCAGTACTTC.